The 12 T cell receptor beta chains presented below share a single source sample, sequenced in a study of blood T cell repertoires in COVID-19 (dated by TCRdb to 2018 to 2020). Library method: the immunoSEQ multiplex PCR assay. TCRdb stores this immuneACCESS table with in-frame sequences only. Part of the clones is absent; in the studies checked, under half of the shortfall reflects unresolved V genes, and no reason is known for the rest. Across this sample there are approximately 80,000 clones, with under 85% seen only once. Over 9.5% of the sample is held by the ten biggest clonotypes. The sequencing sample was made of peripheral blood. The receptor source for this set is a human donor in a cohort sampled during active COVID-19.

V gene TRBV29-1 combines with J gene TRBJ1-4; D not certain. CDR1 is SQVTM, CDR2 ANQGSEA, per germline. This CDR3 region has 12 residues. V lost 7 bases and J 0 bases, leaving 6 bases between the germline ends. This chain's CDR3 is CSALATNEKLFF. DNA of the CDR3: TGCAGCGCGCTTGCAACTAATGAAAAACTGTTTTTT.

The rearrangement uses TRBV6-2 or TRBV6-3 and TRBJ2-6, with D unresolved. Trimming cost V 2 bases and J 0 bases, with 8 bases left between them. CDR1 and CDR2 (germline): MNHEY, SVGEGT. The CDR3 totals 16 residues. CDR3 protein: CASSYGRFSGANVLTF. For the CDR3, the DNA is TGTGCCAGCAGTTACGGCAGGTTCTCTGGGGCCAACGTCCTGACTTTC.

The chain combines TRBV30 with TRBJ2-2; D perhaps matches TRBD1 (5 bases). CDR3 length equals 14 residues. From germline, CDR1 is GTSNPN and CDR2 SVGIG (reference sequence). V shed 3 bases and J shed 2 bases, with 10 bases lying between them. CDR3 region: CAWSLQVNTGELFF. The CDR3 bases are TGTGCCTGGAGCCTACAGGTTAACACCGGGGAGCTGTTTTTT.

The chain employs TRBV18 and TRBJ2-3; 7 nucleotides agree with TRBD1. Germline assignment: CDR1 KGHSH and CDR2 LQKENI. With V trimmed by 3 bases and J by 3 bases, 9 bases remained unmatched. This CDR3 is built from 16 residues. The CDR3 DNA reads TGTGCCAGCTCACCTTATGGCACAGGGGAGACAGATACGCAGTATTTT. Translation: CASSPYGTGETDTQYF.

The chain carries TRBV12-3 or TRBV12-4 and TRBJ2-7; a possible D gene is TRBD2 (6 bases). V was trimmed by 3 bases and J by 7 bases, leaving 13 bases between them. This CDR3 spans 13 amino acids. The CDR3 loop reads CASSFLGGREQYF. For the CDR3, the DNA is TGTGCCAGCAGTTTTTTGGGGGGAAGGGAGCAGTACTTC.

The J gene is TRBJ2-7, the V gene TRBV11-3; the D gene is possibly TRBD1 (6 bases). Between the trimmed V and J ends, which lost 4 bases and 5 bases, there was a span of 18 bases. The CDR3 runs to 15 residues. The germline V gene encodes CDR1 SGHNT and CDR2 YENEEA. The CDR3, as DNA: TGTGCCAGCAGCTCCGACAGGTTCCTGGTCCACGAGCAGTACTTC. Its protein product is CASSSDRFLVHEQYF.

The CDR3, as DNA: TGTGCCAGCAGCTTAGGGGACAGGGTCGTTTCTGGGGCCAACGTCCTGACTTTC. This codes for CASSLGDRVVSGANVLTF. The rearrangement uses TRBV7-9 and TRBJ2-6; TRBD1 aligns across 9 bases. The CDR3 runs 18 residues. The V gene's germline CDR1 is SEHNR and CDR2 FQNEAQ (reference sequence). J gave up 1 base and V 1 base, and 5 bases lay outside the gene matches.

The gene calls are TRBV6-5 and TRBJ2-7; 9 bases align to TRBD1. V was pared by 5 bases and J by 2 bases, with 4 bases of the junction left unmatched. Germline-derived CDR1 and CDR2 are MNHEY and SVGAGI. The CDR3 spans 14 residues. CDR3: CASSHRGPAYEQYF. The CDR3, as DNA: TGTGCCAGCAGTCACAGGGGGCCGGCCTACGAGCAGTACTTC.

This sequence joins TRBV5-1 and TRBJ2-7, with 8 bases lining up with TRBD1. This CDR3 region has 15 residues. V shed 0 bases and J 5 bases; nucleotides not matched to a gene: 7. The V gene's germline CDR1 is SGHRS and CDR2 YFSETQ. The chain's CDR3 is CASSLAEPDRDEQYF. The CDR3 DNA reads TGCGCCAGCAGCTTGGCGGAACCGGACAGGGACGAGCAGTACTTC.

This clone was seen more than once but under ten times. V is TRBV19 and J is TRBJ2-7; TRBD2 agrees at 12 bases. The CDR3 totals 14 residues. Germline CDR1 is LNHDA and CDR2 is SQIVND (reference sequence). Trimming removed 6 bases from V and 7 bases from J; junction bases left unmatched: 7. The CDR3 loop is CASRRTSGVLEQYF. The CDR3 DNA reads as TGTGCCAGTAGGCGGACTAGCGGGGTCCTGGAGCAGTACTTC.

This sequence joins TRBV5-1 and TRBJ1-3; D uncertain. The CDR3 sequence is 15 residues long. Germline assignment: CDR1 SGHRS and CDR2 YFSETQ. V was clipped by 0 bases and J by 4 bases, with 11 bases between them. The CDR3 DNA sequence: TGCGCCAGCAGCTTGGGAGGCGTATTAGGAAACACCATATATTTT. Amino acid sequence: CASSLGGVLGNTIYF.

V gene TRBV30 combines with J gene TRBJ1-2; TRBD1 aligns across 9 bases. V trimming: 0 bases; J trimming: 8 bases; junction bases outside the gene matches: 10. Looked up from germline, CDR1 is GTSNPN and CDR2 is SVGIG (reference sequence). This CDR3 is 15 amino acids long. This CDR3 reads CAWSVKRTGVLGYTF. The CDR3 DNA reads TGTGCCTGGAGTGTAAAAAGGACAGGGGTTTTGGGCTACACCTTC.